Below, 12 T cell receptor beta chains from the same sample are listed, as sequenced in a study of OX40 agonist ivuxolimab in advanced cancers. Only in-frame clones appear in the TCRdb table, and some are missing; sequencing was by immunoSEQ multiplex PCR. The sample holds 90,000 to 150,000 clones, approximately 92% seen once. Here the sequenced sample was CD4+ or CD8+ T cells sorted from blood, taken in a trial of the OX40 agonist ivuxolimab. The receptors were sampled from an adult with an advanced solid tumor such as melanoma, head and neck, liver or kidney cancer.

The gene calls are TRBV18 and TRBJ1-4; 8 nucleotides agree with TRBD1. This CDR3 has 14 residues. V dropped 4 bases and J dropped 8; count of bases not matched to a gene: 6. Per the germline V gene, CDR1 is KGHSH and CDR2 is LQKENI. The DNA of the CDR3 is TGTGCCAGCTCACTACAGGGGGTCGCGGAAAAACTGTTTTTT. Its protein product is CASSLQGVAEKLFF.

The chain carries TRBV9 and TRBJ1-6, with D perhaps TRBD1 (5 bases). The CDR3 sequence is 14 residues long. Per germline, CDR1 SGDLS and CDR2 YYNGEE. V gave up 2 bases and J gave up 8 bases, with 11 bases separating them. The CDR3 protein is CASSVGPSDSPLHF. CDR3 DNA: TGTGCCAGCAGCGTGGGACCTTCAGATTCACCCCTCCACTTT.

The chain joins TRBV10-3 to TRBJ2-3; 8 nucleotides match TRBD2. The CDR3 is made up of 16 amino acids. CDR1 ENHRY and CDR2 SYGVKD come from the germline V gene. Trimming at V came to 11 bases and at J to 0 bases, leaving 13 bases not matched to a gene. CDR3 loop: CASRDQRGISTDTQYF. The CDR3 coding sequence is TGTGCCTCGCGAGACCAGCGGGGGATCAGCACAGATACGCAGTATTTT.

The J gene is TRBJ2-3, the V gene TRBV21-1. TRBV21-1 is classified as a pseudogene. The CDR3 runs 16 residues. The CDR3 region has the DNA TGTGCCAGCAGCACGGACGTGAGGGGTCGCACAGATACGCAGTATTTT. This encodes CASSTDVRGRTDTQYF.

The CDR3 reads CASSLAQPGFEKLFF. In DNA form, the CDR3 reads TGTGCCAGCAGCTTAGCGCAGCCGGGCTTTGAAAAACTGTTTTTT. This chain links TRBV7-9 with TRBJ1-4; D unresolved. Germline V gene lookup returns CDR1 SEHNR and CDR2 FQNEAQ (reference sequence). This CDR3 is 15 amino acids long. V was trimmed by 0 bases and J by 7 bases, leaving 12 bases between them.

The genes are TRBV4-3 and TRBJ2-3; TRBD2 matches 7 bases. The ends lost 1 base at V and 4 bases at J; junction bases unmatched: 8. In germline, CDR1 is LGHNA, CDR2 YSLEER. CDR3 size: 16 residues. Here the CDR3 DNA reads TGCGCCAGCAGCCAAGCTCGGAGGGGAGGGGCAGATACGCAGTATTTT. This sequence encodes CASSQARRGGADTQYF.

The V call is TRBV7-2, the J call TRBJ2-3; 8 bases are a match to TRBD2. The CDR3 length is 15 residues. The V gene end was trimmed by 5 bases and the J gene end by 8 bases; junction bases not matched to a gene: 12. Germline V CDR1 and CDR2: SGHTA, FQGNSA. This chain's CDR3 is CASSPPGGVQGTQYF. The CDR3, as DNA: TGTGCCAGCAGCCCCCCGGGGGGGGTTCAGGGTACGCAGTATTTT.

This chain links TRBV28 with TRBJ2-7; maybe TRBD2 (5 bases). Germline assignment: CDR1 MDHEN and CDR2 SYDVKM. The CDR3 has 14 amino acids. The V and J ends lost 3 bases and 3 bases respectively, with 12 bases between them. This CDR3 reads CASSLDGLIYEQYF. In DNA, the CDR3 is TGTGCCAGCAGTTTGGACGGACTCATCTACGAGCAGTACTTC.

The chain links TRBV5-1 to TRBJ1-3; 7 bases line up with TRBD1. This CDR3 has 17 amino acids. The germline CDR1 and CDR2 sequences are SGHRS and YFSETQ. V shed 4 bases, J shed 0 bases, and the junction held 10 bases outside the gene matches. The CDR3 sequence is CASSQTGTVGSGNTIYF. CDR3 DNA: TGCGCCAGCAGCCAAACCGGGACAGTGGGCTCTGGAAACACCATATATTTT.

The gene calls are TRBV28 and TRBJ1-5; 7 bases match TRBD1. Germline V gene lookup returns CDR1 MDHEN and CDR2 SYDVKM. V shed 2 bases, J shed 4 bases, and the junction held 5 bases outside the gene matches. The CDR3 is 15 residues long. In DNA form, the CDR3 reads TGTGCCAGCAGTTTAGGAACAGGGGTTAATCAGCCCCAGCATTTT. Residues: CASSLGTGVNQPQHF.

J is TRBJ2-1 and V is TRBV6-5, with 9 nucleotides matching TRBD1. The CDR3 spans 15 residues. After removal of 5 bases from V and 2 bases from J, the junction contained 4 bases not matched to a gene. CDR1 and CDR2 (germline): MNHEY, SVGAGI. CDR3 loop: CASSRTGETYNEQFF. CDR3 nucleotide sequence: TGTGCCAGCAGTCGGACAGGGGAGACCTACAATGAGCAGTTCTTC.

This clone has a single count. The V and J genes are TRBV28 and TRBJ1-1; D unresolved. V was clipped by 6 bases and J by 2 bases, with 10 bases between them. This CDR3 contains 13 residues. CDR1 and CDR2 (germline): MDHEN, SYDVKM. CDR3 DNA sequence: TGTGCCAGCAGGACAACAATAAACACTGAAGCTTTCTTT. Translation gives CASRTTINTEAFF.